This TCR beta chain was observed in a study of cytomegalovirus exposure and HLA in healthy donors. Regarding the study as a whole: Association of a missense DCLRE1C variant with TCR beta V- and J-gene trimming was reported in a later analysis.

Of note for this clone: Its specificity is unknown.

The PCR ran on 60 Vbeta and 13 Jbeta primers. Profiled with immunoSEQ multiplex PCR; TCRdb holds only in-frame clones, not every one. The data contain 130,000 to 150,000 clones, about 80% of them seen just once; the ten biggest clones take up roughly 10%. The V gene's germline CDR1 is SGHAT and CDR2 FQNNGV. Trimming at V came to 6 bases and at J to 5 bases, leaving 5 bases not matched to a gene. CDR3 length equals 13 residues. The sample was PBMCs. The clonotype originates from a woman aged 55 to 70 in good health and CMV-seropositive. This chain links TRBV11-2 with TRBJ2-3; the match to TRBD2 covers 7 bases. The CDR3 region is CASSRGREDTQYF. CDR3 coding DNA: TGTGCCAGCAGTCGGGGGAGGGAAGATACGCAGTATTTT.